This entry describes one TCR beta chain. What it binds is unknown. Use of 60 Vbeta and 13 Jbeta primers characterized the PCR. Repertoires were generated with immunoSEQ multiplex PCR, while TCRdb's copy carries only in-frame clones and drops some. This sample has some 150,000 clones, with roughly 77% found just once. This sample stems from a study of cytomegalovirus exposure and HLA in healthy donors. Study results and limitations: Judged likely to be a sequencing artifact was a cluster of highly shared sequence variants. Across donors, sequencing depth was assumed by presence/absence analyses to be roughly uniform.

This CDR3 is built from 15 residues. The J segment lost 5 bases and the V segment lost 1 base, leaving 5 bases of the junction unmatched. Germline loops: CDR1 SGHNT, CDR2 YYREEE (reference sequence). The sample taken for sequencing was PBMCs. The receptor comes from a human donor in good health. The chain carries TRBV5-4 and TRBJ2-1, with 8 bases fitting TRBD2. For the CDR3, the DNA is TGTGCCAGCAGCTTGAGTAGCGGGGACCACAATGAGCAGTTCTTC. Translated: CASSLSSGDHNEQFF.